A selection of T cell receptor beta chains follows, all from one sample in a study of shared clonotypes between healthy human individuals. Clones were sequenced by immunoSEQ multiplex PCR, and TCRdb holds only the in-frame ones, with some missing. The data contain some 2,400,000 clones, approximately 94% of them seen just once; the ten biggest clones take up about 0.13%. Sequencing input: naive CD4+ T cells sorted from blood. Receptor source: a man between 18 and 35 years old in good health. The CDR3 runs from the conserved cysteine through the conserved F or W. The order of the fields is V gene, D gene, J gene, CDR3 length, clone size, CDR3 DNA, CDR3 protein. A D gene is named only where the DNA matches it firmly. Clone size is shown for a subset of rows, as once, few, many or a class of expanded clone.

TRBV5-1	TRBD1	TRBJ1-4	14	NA	TGCGCCAGCAGCCCCGACAGGGTTATTGAAAAACTGTTTTTT	CASSPDRVIEKLFF
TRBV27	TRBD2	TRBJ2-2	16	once	TGTGCCAGCAGTACTCTAGCGGGGGGCCTCTCCGGGGAGCTGTTTTTT	CASSTLAGGLSGELFF
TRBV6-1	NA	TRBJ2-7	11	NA	TGTGCCAGCGGAAGGTTTGGCGAGCAGTACTTC	CASGRFGEQYF
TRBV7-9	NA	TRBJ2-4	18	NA	TGTGCCAGCAGACCTTATCCGGGACCTCCCTCTAGGGGGGACATTCAGTACTTC	CASRPYPGPPSRGDIQYF
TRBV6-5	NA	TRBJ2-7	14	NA	TGTGCCAGCAGTTACGACGGGGCGGCCTACGAGCAGTACTTC	CASSYDGAAYEQYF
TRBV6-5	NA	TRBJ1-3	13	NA	TGTGCCAGCAGCCGACCCGAGGGAAACACCATATATTTT	CASSRPEGNTIYF
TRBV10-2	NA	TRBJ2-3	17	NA	TGCGCCAGCAGTGATGGTGAGGGTCGAAGACCCACAGATACGCAGTATTTT	CASSDGEGRRPTDTQYF
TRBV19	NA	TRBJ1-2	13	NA	TGTGCCAGTAGTTTGGCGCTATACTATGGCTACACCTTC	CASSLALYYGYTF
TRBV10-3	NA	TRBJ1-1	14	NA	TGTGCCATCAGTGTGAACAGTGTCAACACTGAAGCTTTCTTT	CAISVNSVNTEAFF
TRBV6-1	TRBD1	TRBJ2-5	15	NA	TGTGCCAGCAACCACAGGGGGGCTTCCCAAGAGACCCAGTACTTC	CASNHRGASQETQYF
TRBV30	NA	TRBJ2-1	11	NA	TGTGCCTGGAGTGACCGTAATGCGCAGTTCTTC	CAWSDRNAQFF
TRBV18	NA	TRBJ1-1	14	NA	TGTGCCAGCTCACCAGGGGTTATGAACACTGAAGCTTTCTTT	CASSPGVMNTEAFF
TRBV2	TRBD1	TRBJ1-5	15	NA	TGTGCCAGCAGCTTCACTCAGGGGGCGATTCAGCCCCAGCATTTT	CASSFTQGAIQPQHF
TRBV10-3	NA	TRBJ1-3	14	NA	TGTGCCATCAGCTACACTGACTCTGGAAACACCATATATTTT	CAISYTDSGNTIYF
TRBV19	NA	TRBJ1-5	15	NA	TGTGCCAGTAAATCTGCTGGCAGAACTAATCAGCCCCAGCATTTT	CASKSAGRTNQPQHF
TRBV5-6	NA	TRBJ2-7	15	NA	TGTGCCAGCAGCCTGACAGATCGATTTACCTACGAGCAGTACTTC	CASSLTDRFTYEQYF
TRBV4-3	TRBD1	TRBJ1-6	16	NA	TGCGCCAGCAGCCAAGAACCACAGGGGCTGAATTCACCCCTCCACTTT	CASSQEPQGLNSPLHF
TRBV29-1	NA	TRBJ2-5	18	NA	TGCAGCGTTGAAGACCGGTTTGGGGGGCTAGGCCCCCAAGAGACCCAGTACTTC	CSVEDRFGGLGPQETQYF
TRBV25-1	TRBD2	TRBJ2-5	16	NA	TGTGCCAGCAGTGATCGGACTAGCGGAATCCAAGAGACCCAGTACTTC	CASSDRTSGIQETQYF
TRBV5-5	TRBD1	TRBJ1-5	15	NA	TGTGCCAGCAGCTTGGCGGGGACAGGGGCCCAGCCCCAGCATTTT	CASSLAGTGAQPQHF
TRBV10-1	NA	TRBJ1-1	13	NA	TGCGCCAGCAGTTCCGGGAGCTCCTCTGAAGCTTTCTTT	CASSSGSSSEAFF
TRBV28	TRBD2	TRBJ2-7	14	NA	TGTGCCAGCAGTCGTTTGGCGGGGGGGCCTGAGCAGTACTTC	CASSRLAGGPEQYF
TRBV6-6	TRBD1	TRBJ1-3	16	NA	TGTGCCAGCAGTTACGGGGGGGACAGGGGAGGAAACACCATATATTTT	CASSYGGDRGGNTIYF
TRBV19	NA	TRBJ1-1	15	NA	TGTGCCAGTAGTATTTTTCCCACTATGAGCACTGAAGCTTTCTTT	CASSIFPTMSTEAFF
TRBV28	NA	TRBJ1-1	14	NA	TGTGCCAGCAGTCCCCTAACAGTCAGCACTGAAGCTTTCTTT	CASSPLTVSTEAFF
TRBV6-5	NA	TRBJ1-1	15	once	TGTGCCAGCAGTTTCCGACGGGGGTCGTCCACTGAAGCTTTCTTT	CASSFRRGSSTEAFF
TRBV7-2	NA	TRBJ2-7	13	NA	TGTGCCAGCAGCTTTCAAGGGGACCGCGAGCAGTACTTC	CASSFQGDREQYF
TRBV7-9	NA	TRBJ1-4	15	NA	TGTGCCAGCAGCTTATTAACAGGGAATAATGAAAAACTGTTTTTT	CASSLLTGNNEKLFF
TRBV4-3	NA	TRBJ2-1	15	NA	TGCGCCAGCAGCCAAGATTGGGATTTCTACAATGAGCAGTTCTTC	CASSQDWDFYNEQFF
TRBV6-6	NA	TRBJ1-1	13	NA	TGTGCCATCAGTGCCGGAGGAGACACTGAAGCTTTCTTT	CAISAGGDTEAFF
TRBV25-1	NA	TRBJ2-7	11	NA	TGTGCCAGCAGTCTGAGAAACGAGCAGTACTTC	CASSLRNEQYF
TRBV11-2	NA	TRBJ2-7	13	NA	TGTGCCAGCAGCCTAGATAGGGGGGGCGAGCAGTACTTC	CASSLDRGGEQYF
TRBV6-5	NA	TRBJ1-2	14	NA	TGTGCCAGCAGCAAAGTGGGGCTCGGCTATGGCTACACCTTC	CASSKVGLGYGYTF
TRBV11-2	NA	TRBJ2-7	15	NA	TGTGCCAGCAGCTTAGTGGCAGGGTCCCCCTACGAGCAGTACTTC	CASSLVAGSPYEQYF
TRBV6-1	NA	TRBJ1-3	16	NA	TGTGCCAGCAGTGAAGTTCAGGGAAGCTCTGGAAACACCATATATTTT	CASSEVQGSSGNTIYF